One T cell receptor beta chain is described in this entry. Its antigen is not yet known. Base quality data are lacking; no much larger clone is found one base away. This specimen belongs to a study of cytomegalovirus exposure and HLA in healthy donors (dated by TCRdb to about 2017). Regarding the study in general: A later analysis indicated that the roughly 120 validation repertoires were generated on the platform also employed for the approximately 700 repertoires of the first cohort. The study was designed to test whether signatures of past pathogen exposure could be identified by cataloging public T cell receptors. To predict cytomegalovirus infection status, the study brought together high-throughput TCR immunosequencing, statistical association of individual TCRs with disease status, and machine learning. In addition to the first cohort of several hundred subjects, a separate validation cohort of around 110 different subjects was used. The study at large found these results: The classifier was reported to diagnose cytomegalovirus status with high specificity and sensitivity in both the original and validation cohorts. The validation cohort had no HLA typing available for a later analysis, so co-occurrence within that cohort was assessed over all 110 or so repertoires. The authors suggested that the approach could potentially be extended to other disease states and immunological phenotypes. A later analysis found that TCRs clustered in the first cohort also tended to co-occur in the approximately 120 validation repertoires, with more than 90% of cluster scores above 0. A few of the identified cytomegalovirus-associated TCR beta chains were confirmed in vitro to be specific for cytomegalovirus antigens. The study listed 150 to 200 TCR beta chains as associated with cytomegalovirus. Across donors, most TCR sequences were observed very rarely, whereas some public TCRs were present in many individuals.

Library generation was performed with the immunoSEQ multiplex PCR assay. Under the source paper's analysis protocol: A statistical classification framework was built to diagnose cytomegalovirus status from the catalog of TCR beta chain sequences. TCRdb took this table from immuneACCESS and kept in-frame rearrangements with V and J called. Such tables lack part of the clones; where checked against another copy, unresolved V genes explain under half of the gap, and the rest is unexplained. V and J calls and clone size are those listed in that table; D and trimming were worked out from the DNA. This sample gives over 200,000 clones in total; roughly 88% of them show up just once. Of the sample, 3% to 3.5% falls within the top ten clones. Relative to germline, V is 7 bases shorter and J is 5 bases shorter, with 17 bases between their ends. The CDR3 runs 14 residues from the cysteine to the phenylalanine. This entry keeps only the CDR3 DNA: 42 bases, framed from base 1. The germline V gene yields MNHEY for CDR1 and SVGAGI for CDR2.

Separate from the approximately 700-subject first cohort, the validation cohort of roughly 130 subjects was the group to which the donors belonged. The TCR was taken from a woman aged 30 to 39 in good health and CMV-seronegative. Rearrangement joined TRBV6-5 to TRBJ1-1, with a tentative D gene TRBD1 over 5 matching bases. Sequenced input: PBMCs. The nucleotide sequence reads TGTGCCAGCACTAGGTCAGGGAAAGGGACTGAAGCTTTCTTT. Its product reads: CASTRSGKGTEAFF.